The sequence of this T cell receptor (beta chain) was determined in a study of regulatory T cells in long-lasting Graves disease. Arm-PCR of CDR3 regions and iRepertoire HTBI primers were the basis on which TCR beta libraries were built. TCRdb recomputed calls from the multiplex PCR reads with MiXCR, one row per CDR3 protein. The data contain under 300,000 distinct CDR3 sequences, about 19% of them singletons. This clonotype has ten or more counts. What it recognizes is unknown. Sample time point: newly diagnosed GD, antithyroid drugs for less than 3 months. Construction of the TCR library relied on RNA isolated from PBMCs. Notes on the study in general: It was possible that the small sample size reduced accuracy.

This CDR3 spans 13 amino acids. V gave up 3 bases and J gave up 8 bases, with 14 bases separating them. Germline V CDR1 and CDR2: SGHRS, YFSETQ. Specimen: peripheral blood mononuclear cells (PBMCs), collected at new diagnosis, from a patient treated with antithyroid drugs. The source is a female donor with Graves disease. The rearrangement joins TRBV5-1 to TRBJ1-1, with D hard to call. CDR3 DNA: TGCGCCAGCAGCTATGAGGAGTGGGCAGAAGCTTTCTTT. Translated, it gives CASSYEEWAEAFF.